This T cell receptor beta chain is from a study of response to subunit inactivated influenza vaccine. Notes on the study in general: The authors offered the suggestion that each seasonal influenza vaccination recruits few new T cells.

As to this clonotype: Its target is unknown.

TCRdb used MiXCR to reprocess the RT-PCR reads, holding one entry per CDR3 protein. The table has roughly 500,000 distinct CDR3 sequences, approximately 17% seen once. Germline trimming cut 5 bases from V and 6 bases from J; bases unmatched to any gene: 10. This CDR3 is built from 15 residues. Germline V CDR1 and CDR2: SQVTM, ANQGSEA. This sequence was found in a man aged 45 to 70 who received an inactivated influenza vaccine. The V call is TRBV29-1, the J call TRBJ2-1, with 10 bases aligning to TRBD2. The source was CD4+ T cells sorted from PBMCs, collected roughly 24 months after vaccination. CDR3 sequence (DNA): TGCAGCGTTAACCCAGGGGTAGCGGGAGGCAATGAGCAGTTCTTC. It yields the protein CSVNPGVAGGNEQFF.